Each of the 19 T cell receptor beta chains below was sequenced from the same sample in a study of control samples from healthy donors and cancer patients. The assay was immunoSEQ multiplex PCR, and TCRdb's table has in-frame clones only and misses some. The sample carries around 100,000 clones, approximately 90% recorded once. Sequencing was carried out using PBMCs. The receptor set was obtained from a man in his sixties with lung cancer.

This chain connects TRBV5-1 to TRBJ1-2; D not resolved. Germline V gene lookup returns CDR1 SGHRS and CDR2 YFSETQ. The CDR3 loop spans 15 amino acids. Trimming removed 0 bases at V and 8 bases at J, with 17 bases between. CDR3 loop: CASSLAPNTAPGYTF. CDR3 DNA sequence: TGCGCCAGCAGCTTGGCCCCTAACACTGCGCCGGGCTACACCTTC.

V usage is TRBV6-6 and J usage is TRBJ1-1; D might be TRBD1 (5 bases). The CDR3 is 15 residues long. Germline CDR1 MNHNY, CDR2 SVGAGI (reference sequence). Trimming took off 2 bases at V and 1 base at J, with 11 bases between the two ends. CDR3 in DNA: TGTGCCAGCAGTTACGGGGGAATAGGGAACACTGAAGCTTTCTTT. This gives the protein CASSYGGIGNTEAFF.

This clone has only one observation. The CDR3 region has the DNA TGTGCCAGCAAACCCTGGGAGGGCACTGAAGCTTTCTTT. Residues: CASKPWEGTEAFF. The chain has TRBV27 and TRBJ1-1; no clear D. Germline V gives CDR1 MNHEY, CDR2 SMNVEV (reference sequence). This CDR3 has 13 amino acids. Trimming shortened V by 7 bases and J by 4 bases, and 13 bases separated the two germline ends.

The chain couples TRBV6-5 to TRBJ1-5; D not certain. Germline assignment: CDR1 MNHEY and CDR2 SVGAGI. This CDR3 contains 13 residues. Trimming stripped 4 bases from V and 2 bases from J, with 6 bases between. As DNA, the CDR3 is TGTGCCAGCAGTTTGTCGGGCAATCAGCCCCAGCATTTT. This sequence encodes CASSLSGNQPQHF.

CDR3 loop: CASSFDEAGEKLFF. In DNA form, the CDR3 reads TGTGCCAGCAGTTTCGATGAAGCCGGAGAAAAACTGTTTTTT. The chain recombines TRBV6-6 with TRBJ1-4; D not resolved. Germline CDR1 MNHNY, CDR2 SVGAGI (reference sequence). Trimming stripped 4 bases from V and 8 bases from J, with 14 bases between. CDR3 length equals 14 residues.

V gene TRBV7-9 combines with J gene TRBJ2-4; D may correspond to TRBD1 or TRBD2 (5 bases each). The germline V gene has CDR1 SEHNR and CDR2 FQNEAQ (reference sequence). This CDR3 contains 14 residues. V lost 7 bases to trimming and J lost 4 bases, with 14 bases between them. The CDR3 protein is CASTGTASKNIQYF. The DNA of the CDR3 is TGTGCCAGCACTGGGACGGCGTCGAAAAACATTCAGTACTTC.

V is TRBV2 and J is TRBJ1-1, with D tentatively TRBD1 (6 bases). The V and J ends lost 3 bases and 2 bases respectively, with 16 bases between them. Per the germline V gene, CDR1 is SNHLY and CDR2 is FYNNEI. CDR3 length: 16 amino acids. CDR3 nucleotides: TGTGCCAGCAGTGATAGGCAGGGGTGGAGAAACACTGAAGCTTTCTTT. Its protein is CASSDRQGWRNTEAFF.

Written as DNA, the CDR3 is TGCGCCAGCAGCATACCGGGACAGGGGTTTGGCGGCTACACCTTC. Encoded protein: CASSIPGQGFGGYTF. The V gene is TRBV5-1, the J gene TRBJ1-2; 10 nucleotides match TRBD1. In germline, CDR1 is SGHRS, CDR2 YFSETQ. The trim removed 4 bases at V and 8 bases at J, leaving 11 bases unmatched. This CDR3 region has 15 residues.

The V and J genes are TRBV12-3 or TRBV12-4 and TRBJ1-2; 10 nucleotides agree with TRBD1. The CDR3 is made up of 13 amino acids. Unmatched junction bases numbered 6, after V lost 7 bases and J lost 7 bases. The CDR3 DNA reads as TGTGCCAGCACCAGGGGACAGGGGTTTGGCTACACCTTC. It translates to CASTRGQGFGYTF.

J is TRBJ1-2 and V is TRBV6-5; unclear D gene. The CDR3 extends over 14 amino acids. V shed 6 bases and J shed 3 bases, with 14 bases lying between them. Germline V gene data show CDR1 as MNHEY and CDR2 as SVGAGI. The CDR3: CASRPIVGYYGYTF. CDR3 in DNA: TGTGCCAGCAGGCCAATTGTTGGATACTATGGCTACACCTTC.

This chain connects TRBV18 to TRBJ1-1, with TRBD1 matching over 8 bases. Germline V gives CDR1 KGHSH, CDR2 LQKENI. This CDR3 has 13 residues. V shed 4 bases, J shed 3 bases, and the junction held 1 base outside the gene matches. The CDR3 sequence: CASSLTGDTEAFF. The DNA for the CDR3 is TGTGCCAGCTCACTGACAGGGGACACTGAAGCTTTCTTT.

This clone came up a few times. This CDR3 is CASSPTLSFRGPEGETQYF. The DNA for the CDR3 is TGTGCCAGCAGCCCGACACTCTCGTTCAGGGGGCCGGAGGGGGAGACCCAGTACTTC. The genes are TRBV5-6 and TRBJ2-5; 8 bases agree with TRBD1. CDR1 is SGHDT and CDR2 is YYEEEE in the germline V gene. The V and J ends lost 4 bases and 5 bases, in that order; junction bases with no gene match: 22. This CDR3 spans 19 amino acids.

CDR3 DNA sequence: TGCGCCAGCAGCCAAGATATTCCAGGGCCTCAAGAGACCCAGTACTTC. Translating it yields CASSQDIPGPQETQYF. The chain recombines TRBV4-1 with TRBJ2-5; D possibly corresponds to TRBD1 (5 bases). The CDR3 sequence is 16 residues long. Germline CDR1 reads MGHRA; CDR2 reads YSYEKL. V lost 0 bases and J 2 bases, leaving 13 bases between the germline ends.

The genes are TRBV18 and TRBJ2-7, with D perhaps matching TRBD2 (5 bases). The germline gives CDR1 KGHSH, CDR2 LQKENI. The ends were cut back, 6 bases at V and 3 bases at J, with 12 bases in the middle. The CDR3 is 13 residues long. The CDR3 nucleotides read TGTGCCAGCTCGCGTTCCGGGGACTACGAGCAGTACGTC. This sequence encodes CASSRSGDYEQYV.

The V gene is TRBV13, the J gene TRBJ2-1; 7 bases fit TRBD1. This CDR3 is built from 17 residues. Trimming cost V 5 bases and J 0 bases; bases outside gene matches: 10. Germline loops: CDR1 PRHDT, CDR2 FYEKMQ (reference sequence). The CDR3 region has the DNA TGTGCCAGCAGCGTGAAACAGGGGATTATCTCCTACAATGAGCAGTTCTTC. Translating gives CASSVKQGIISYNEQFF. Drawing the rest from reference TRBV13 and TRBJ2-1, the complete variable domain is AAGVIQSPRHLIKEKRETATLKCYPIPRHDTVYWYQQGPGQDPQFLISFYEKMQSDKGSIPDRFSAQQFSDYHSELNMSSLELGDSALYFCASSVKQGIISYNEQFFGPGTRLTVL.

The chain combines TRBV24-1 with TRBJ2-3, with 7 bases matching TRBD2. V shed 6 bases, J shed 1 base, and the junction held 6 bases outside the gene matches. Germline V gene sequence: CDR1 KGHDR, CDR2 SFDVKD. The CDR3 runs 15 residues. CDR3 region: CATSPMGGGTDTQYF. DNA of the CDR3: TGTGCCACCAGTCCAATGGGGGGGGGCACAGATACGCAGTATTTT.

The chain recombines TRBV6-5 with TRBJ1-2, with TRBD1 matching over 9 bases. Losses at the gene ends were 6 bases for V and 0 bases for J; bases not matched to a gene: 5. This CDR3 has 15 amino acids. Germline lookup yields CDR1 MNHEY and CDR2 SVGAGI. DNA of the CDR3: TGTGCCAGCAGAGCCCGGGACAGGGCTAACTATGGCTACACCTTC. Its translation: CASRARDRANYGYTF.

This clone was recorded only once. The J gene is TRBJ1-6, the V gene TRBV2; D ambiguous. Germline-derived CDR1 and CDR2 are SNHLY and FYNNEI. The CDR3 has 13 residues. V shed 4 bases and J shed 3 bases, with 4 bases lying between them. This CDR3 reads CASSVHYNSPLHF. CDR3 sequence (DNA): TGTGCCAGCAGTGTACACTATAATTCACCCCTCCACTTT.

The chain employs TRBV5-8 and TRBJ2-3, with a possible D match to TRBD1 (6 bases). The CDR3 totals 15 residues. Germline CDR1 reads SGHTS; CDR2 reads YDEGEE. V was shortened by 4 bases and J by 3 bases, with 15 bases between the two germline ends. The CDR3 protein is CASSQGTLQTDTQYF. The DNA for the CDR3 is TGTGCCAGCAGCCAAGGGACATTGCAGACAGATACGCAGTATTTT.